The subject of this entry is one TCR beta chain. Its antigen is not identified. The PCR had 60 Vbeta and 13 Jbeta primers. In the original workflow: Unique TCR beta chains totaled about 78 million in a later count, with about 11 million of them shared. Sequencing used immunoSEQ multiplex PCR; TCRdb keeps in-frame clones, though not all of them. V, J and clone size derive from that table, while D and trimming were established from the DNA sequence. The top ten hold about 9.5% of the sample, which has fewer than 90,000 clones, around 76% seen once. This sample was included in a study of cytomegalovirus exposure and HLA in healthy donors. This CDR3 contains 14 residues. The ends lost 5 bases at V and 3 bases at J; junction bases unmatched: 4. The germline gives CDR1 LGHNT, CDR2 FRNRAP. Study-level results: Later analysis reportedly placed an Asian-associated ancestry cluster below the approximately 700-donor mean in N-insertions. The majority of TCR sequences were rare, yet some public TCRs appeared in many donors.

The receptor was isolated from a young man in good health and CMV-seropositive. Sequenced material: PBMCs. This chain joins TRBV12-5 and TRBJ2-7; 10 positions agree with TRBD1. CDR3 in amino acids: CASGNRDRGYEQYF. The CDR3 bases are TGTGCTAGTGGTAACCGGGACAGGGGCTACGAGCAGTACTTC.